This T cell receptor (beta chain) was captured by sequencing in a study of OX40 agonist ivuxolimab in advanced cancers. Study overall: At 0.01 to 10 mg/kg, ivuxolimab was administered intravenously to patients every 2 weeks. Partial responses occurred in three patients (one hepatocellular carcinoma, two cutaneous melanoma).

This clone appeared once. Antigen: not known. The germline gives CDR1 SGHTS, CDR2 YDEGEE. V shed 0 bases and J 2 bases; nucleotides not matched to a gene: 10. CDR3 length equals 17 residues. Findings and caveats of the study: Expanded clones were, on average, more numerous among CD8+ T cells than CD4+.

Sequenced by immunoSEQ multiplex PCR; TCRdb stores in-frame clones only, minus some. The data show about 64,000 clones, with 88% seen just once and 0.67% held by the top ten. The sequence derives from an adult with an advanced solid tumor such as melanoma, head and neck, liver or kidney cancer. This specimen consisted of CD4+ or CD8+ T cells sorted from blood, obtained in a trial of the OX40 agonist ivuxolimab. The chain uses TRBV5-8 and TRBJ2-7, with 8 bases identical to TRBD2. This CDR3 is CASSLALSGRWTYEQYF. The CDR3 DNA reads as TGTGCCAGCAGCTTGGCCCTGAGCGGGAGATGGACCTACGAGCAGTACTTC.